This T cell receptor beta chain derives from a study of response to subunit inactivated influenza vaccine. Study results and caveats: The authors proposed limited new T cell recruitment per seasonal influenza vaccination.

This clonotype was observed at least ten times. Its target is not known. The germline V gene encodes CDR1 LGHNA and CDR2 YSLEER. CDR3 length equals 15 residues. The V gene lost 4 bases and the J gene lost 6 bases, with 15 bases spanning the gap. TCRdb independently ran MiXCR on the RT-PCR reads; one entry per CDR3 protein. The sample carries a few hundred thousand distinct CDR3 sequences, 11% to 15% recorded once. This chain connects TRBV4-3 to TRBJ1-4; a weak D match, TRBD1 (6 bases). The sequencing used PBMCs from blood, collected 11 to 12 days after vaccination. The TCR was taken from a man aged 50-59 years who received an inactivated influenza vaccine. The CDR3 DNA follows: TGCGCCAGCAGCCCGACGGACAGCGGATATGAAAAACTGTTTTTT. It encodes CASSPTDSGYEKLFF.